The clone carrying this TCR beta chain was recorded at least ten times. MiXCR was run by TCRdb on the RT-PCR reads, yielding one entry per CDR3 protein. The sample includes more than 550,000 distinct CDR3 sequences, 13% to 15% seen only once; the top ten take just over 3.5%. The CDR3 has 13 amino acids. The germline CDR1 and CDR2 sequences are SQVTM and ANQGSEA. The gene calls are TRBV29-1 and TRBJ2-3; D may be TRBD1 (6 bases). Sequencing was performed on memory CD4+ T cells from blood. The source of this sequence is a female donor in good health, serving as a healthy control. The CDR3 spells CTTGRLTTDTQYF. In DNA form, the CDR3 reads TGCACGACAGGTCGGCTTACCACAGATACGCAGTATTTT.